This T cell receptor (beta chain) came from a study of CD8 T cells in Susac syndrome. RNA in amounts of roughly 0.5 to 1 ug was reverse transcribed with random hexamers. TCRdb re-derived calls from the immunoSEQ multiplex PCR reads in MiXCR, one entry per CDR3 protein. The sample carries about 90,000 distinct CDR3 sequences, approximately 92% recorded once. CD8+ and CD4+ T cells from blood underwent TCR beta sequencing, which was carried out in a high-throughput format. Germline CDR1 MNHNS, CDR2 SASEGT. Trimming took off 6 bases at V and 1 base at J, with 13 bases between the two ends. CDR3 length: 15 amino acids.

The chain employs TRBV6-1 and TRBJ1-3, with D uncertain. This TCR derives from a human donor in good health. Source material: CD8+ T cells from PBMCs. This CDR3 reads CASSIFTDSGNTIYF. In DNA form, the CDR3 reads TGTGCCAGCAGCATCTTTACAGATTCTGGAAACACCATATATTTT.